This is a list of T cell receptor beta chains from one sample in a study of blood T cell repertoires in COVID-19. Libraries were prepared by immunoSEQ multiplex PCR; TCRdb keeps only in-frame clonotypes and omits some of them. The sample contains fewer than 95,000 clones, over 75% of which appear only once. Sequencing was carried out using peripheral blood. The receptors were gathered from a woman over 75 with acute or convalescent COVID-19. Both conserved end residues are part of each CDR3. D genes are given only for firm matches. Clone sizes are given selectively: once, few, many, or a class where the clone is expanded.

j_call v_call d_call clone_size cdr3_aa cdr3_nt
TRBJ1-2 TRBV28 - - CASSKGRGDYGYTF TGTGCCAGCAGCAAAGGCAGGGGAGACTATGGCTACACCTTC
TRBJ2-5 TRBV19 - - CASRDIQETQYF TGTGCCAGCAGAGACATACAAGAGACCCAGTACTTC
TRBJ2-5 TRBV7-3 - - CASSARGQETQYF TGTGCCAGCAGCGCCAGGGGTCAAGAGACCCAGTACTTC
TRBJ1-1 TRBV19 - - CARTKANPEAFF TGTGCCCGGACAAAGGCGAACCCTGAAGCTTTCTTT
TRBJ1-2 TRBV10-1 - - CASTEEGYGYTF TGCGCCAGCACCGAGGAAGGCTATGGCTACACCTTC
TRBJ1-5 TRBV19 - - CASSIGRDISNQPQHF TGTGCCAGTAGTATAGGTCGGGACATCTCCAATCAGCCCCAGCATTTT
TRBJ2-7 TRBV10-1 - - CASSELTGTPQGFTYEQYF TGCGCCAGCAGTGAGCTAACCGGGACACCTCAGGGGTTTACCTACGAGCAGTACTTC
TRBJ1-2 TRBV24-1 - - CATSDFSGSYTF TGTGCCACCAGTGATTTTTCAGGATCCTACACCTTC
TRBJ2-3 TRBV7-6 TRBD2 - CASSSTSGRTDTQYF TGTGCCAGCAGTTCGACTAGCGGACGCACAGATACGCAGTATTTT
TRBJ1-2 TRBV19 TRBD1 - CASSTDRVAYGYTF TGTGCCAGTAGTACGGACAGGGTAGCGTATGGCTACACCTTC
TRBJ1-2 TRBV7-2 TRBD1 - CASSPGQFNYGYTF TGTGCCAGCAGCCCGGGACAGTTCAACTATGGCTACACCTTC
TRBJ1-5 TRBV15 - - CATSRDINQPQHF TGTGCCACCAGCAGAGACATCAATCAGCCCCAGCATTTT
TRBJ2-2 TRBV5-1 - - CASSFQGYGELFF TGCGCCAGCAGCTTCCAGGGGTACGGGGAGCTGTTTTTT
TRBJ1-2 TRBV5-5 TRBD1 - CASSPQGALIYGYTF TGTGCCAGCAGCCCCCAGGGGGCCCTGATCTATGGCTACACCTTC
TRBJ2-3 TRBV27 TRBD1 once CASSLTGADTQYF TGTGCCAGCAGTCTTACAGGGGCAGATACGCAGTATTTT
TRBJ2-5 TRBV18 TRBD2 - CASSPTSGQPETQYF TGTGCCAGCTCACCAACTAGCGGCCAGCCAGAGACCCAGTACTTC
TRBJ1-6 TRBV27 - - CASSFRLKGDSSPLHF TGTGCCAGCAGTTTCCGGCTGAAGGGGGATTCTTCACCCCTCCACTTT
TRBJ1-2 TRBV5-6 TRBD1 - CASSFRQGGSYGYTF TGTGCCAGCAGCTTTCGACAGGGTGGGAGCTATGGCTACACCTTC